Shown below are 32 T cell receptor beta chains from a single sample sequenced in a study of graft-versus-host responses after intestinal transplantation. Method: immunoSEQ multiplex PCR; TCRdb's copy keeps in-frame clones and lacks some. The sample has under 20,000 clones, 86% seen once. The source material was bone marrow, sampled approximately 19 weeks after transplant. Receptor source: a human patient who received an intestinal transplant, so some T cells may come from the graft donor.

The chain uses TRBV11-2 and TRBJ2-5; TRBD2 aligns across 11 bases. The CDR3 sequence is 16 residues long. CDR1 and CDR2 from the germline V gene are SGHAT and FQNNGV. Unmatched junction bases numbered 10, after V lost 5 bases and J lost 5 bases. The CDR3 DNA is TGTGCCAGCAGCAAACGACTAGCGGGATTTGAGGAGACCCAGTACTTC. Encoded protein: CASSKRLAGFEETQYF.

This chain joins TRBV6-5 and TRBJ2-3, with 10 bases identical to TRBD2. V gave up 6 bases and J gave up 4 bases; unmatched junction bases: 4. The CDR3 has 14 residues. Per the germline V gene, CDR1 is MNHEY and CDR2 is SVGAGI. CDR3 region: CASRPAGGPDTQYF. CDR3 coding DNA: TGTGCCAGCAGACCAGCGGGAGGGCCAGATACGCAGTATTTT.

The J gene is TRBJ2-2, the V gene TRBV11-2; the D call may be TRBD1 or TRBD2 (6 bases each). The V end lost 1 base, the J end lost 6 bases, and 15 bases lay between the germline ends. CDR3 size: 16 residues. CDR1 is SGHAT, CDR2 FQNNGV, per germline. The CDR3 sequence is CASSLAGAGWSGELFF. The CDR3 coding sequence is TGTGCCAGCAGCTTAGCAGGGGCGGGGTGGTCCGGGGAGCTGTTTTTT.

This clone turned up a few times. The CDR3 reads CASSLAPGQGGQPQHF. The CDR3 DNA follows: TGTGCCAGCAGTTTAGCTCCGGGACAGGGAGGTCAGCCCCAGCATTTT. V is TRBV28 and J is TRBJ1-5; 9 bases match TRBD1. The germline V gene encodes CDR1 MDHEN and CDR2 SYDVKM. The CDR3 length is 16 residues. The junction had 8 bases not matched to a gene; V was cut back by 2 bases and J by 6 bases.

The rearrangement uses TRBV15 and TRBJ2-1; D is undetermined. Trimming took 5 bases from V and 9 from J, leaving 11 bases between them. This CDR3 is 12 amino acids long. Germline values: CDR1 LNHNV, CDR2 YYDKDF (reference sequence). CDR3 region: CATSGDSPEQFF. The CDR3 bases are TGTGCCACCAGCGGGGATAGTCCTGAGCAGTTCTTC.

The chain couples TRBV10-3 to TRBJ2-7, with 10 bases aligning to TRBD2. V trimming: 0 bases; J trimming: 0 bases; junction bases outside the gene matches: 2. The CDR3 sequence is 16 residues long. The V gene's germline CDR1 is ENHRY and CDR2 SYGVKD. DNA for the CDR3: TGTGCCATCAGTGAGTCCGGGACTAGCGACTCCTACGAGCAGTACTTC. This sequence encodes CAISESGTSDSYEQYF.

The chain carries TRBV2 and TRBJ2-3; 9 bases are shared with TRBD2. The germline gives CDR1 SNHLY, CDR2 FYNNEI. The CDR3 has 15 residues. With 4 bases clipped from V and 2 bases from J, the junction kept 4 bases outside the gene matches. CDR3 DNA: TGTGCCAGCAGTGCCTGGACTAGCGACACAGATACGCAGTATTTT. This translates into CASSAWTSDTDTQYF.

CDR3 bases: TGTGCCAGCAGCGGCCCGGGGACGCACAATGAGCAGTTCTTC. Amino acid sequence: CASSGPGTHNEQFF. The chain has TRBV13 and TRBJ2-1; TRBD1 or TRBD2 may be the D gene (5 bases each). The germline V and J ends were trimmed by 5 bases and 5 bases, with 13 bases remaining between them. Germline CDR1 reads PRHDT; CDR2 reads FYEKMQ (reference sequence). The CDR3 totals 14 residues.

The chain is built from TRBV14 and TRBJ2-7; D is unclear. Germline assignment: CDR1 SGHDN and CDR2 FVKESK. The CDR3 is 13 residues long. Trimming took off 0 bases at V and 2 bases at J, with 5 bases between the two ends. In nucleotides, the CDR3 is TGTGCCAGCAGCCAAGACAGCCCCTACGAGCAGTACTTC. It codes for CASSQDSPYEQYF.

The rearrangement joins TRBV13 to TRBJ2-1; 8 nucleotides agree with TRBD1. The CDR3 is made up of 16 amino acids. Trimming took 5 bases from V and 4 from J; bases not matched to a gene: 10. CDR1 is PRHDT and CDR2 is FYEKMQ in the germline V gene (reference sequence). In DNA form, the CDR3 reads TGTGCCAGCAGCCCCCCGGGGCAGGGGGCGTACAATGAGCAGTTCTTC. The encoded protein is CASSPPGQGAYNEQFF. The variable domain in full, completed from reference TRBV13 and TRBJ2-1, reads AAGVIQSPRHLIKEKRETATLKCYPIPRHDTVYWYQQGPGQDPQFLISFYEKMQSDKGSIPDRFSAQQFSDYHSELNMSSLELGDSALYFCASSPPGQGAYNEQFFGPGTRLTVL.

The chain carries TRBV21-1 and TRBJ2-5; the listed D gene, TRBD2, was not tested against the DNA. TRBV21-1 is labeled a pseudogene. The length of the CDR3 is 18 residues. The CDR3 reads CASSKGSELAALQETQYF. CDR3 in DNA: TGTGCCAGCAGCAAAGGGTCCGAACTAGCGGCCTTACAAGAGACCCAGTACTTC.

The chain recombines TRBV5-1 with TRBJ2-5, with a weak D call TRBD2 (6 bases). Trimming took off 1 base at V and 5 bases at J, with 27 bases between the two ends. The germline V gene has CDR1 SGHRS and CDR2 YFSETQ. The CDR3 extends over 19 amino acids. CDR3 in DNA: TGCGCCAGCAGCTTGCAGCGGGTGGACGGCACTTCGAGACTTGAGACCCAGTACTTC. The encoded protein is CASSLQRVDGTSRLETQYF.

CDR3 sequence: CASSQVLVAGESSSTDTQYF. CDR3 nucleotides: TGTGCCAGCAGCCAAGTGCTAGTAGCGGGGGAGTCTTCTAGCACAGATACGCAGTATTTT. The J gene is TRBJ2-3, the V gene TRBV4-2, with 9 bases matching TRBD2. The CDR3 sequence is 20 residues long. Germline loops: CDR1 LGHNA, CDR2 YNFKEQ. V lost 1 base to trimming and J lost 0 bases; unmatched junction nucleotides: 14.

The chain has TRBV6-4 and TRBJ2-2; 9 positions agree with TRBD2. CDR3 length: 16 amino acids. The J segment lost 5 bases and the V segment lost 0 bases, leaving 4 bases of the junction unmatched. Germline V lookup: CDR1 MRHNA, CDR2 SNTAGT. CDR3 amino acids: CASSDSGSGGTGELFF. The CDR3, as DNA: TGTGCCAGCAGTGACTCGGGAAGCGGGGGGACCGGGGAGCTGTTTTTT.

The chain carries TRBV7-9 and TRBJ2-7; 12 bases are a match to TRBD2. CDR1 is SEHNR and CDR2 is FQNEAQ in the germline V gene (reference sequence). The length of the CDR3 is 16 residues. V gave up 5 bases and J gave up 0 bases; unmatched junction bases: 5. CDR3 DNA: TGTGCCAGCAGCGCCAGGACTAGCGGGGACTCCTACGAGCAGTACTTC. Encoded protein: CASSARTSGDSYEQYF. Filled out from reference TRBV7-9 and TRBJ2-7, the complete variable domain reads DTGVSQNPRHKITKRGQNVTFRCDPISEHNRLYWYRQTLGQGPEFLTYFQNEAQLEKSRLLSDRFSAERPKGSFSTLEIQRTEQGDSAMYLCASSARTSGDSYEQYFGPGTRLTVT.

This clone is medium-sized in the sample. V gene TRBV19 combines with J gene TRBJ2-7, with 9 bases that match TRBD1. Germline V gives CDR1 LNHDA, CDR2 SQIVND (reference sequence). J lost 3 bases, V lost 8 bases, and 8 bases had no gene match. This CDR3 region has 14 residues. This CDR3 is CASQPTGGIYEQYF. The CDR3 nucleotides are TGTGCCAGTCAGCCGACAGGGGGAATCTACGAGCAGTACTTC.

This rearrangement joins TRBV19 to TRBJ1-5; D call uncertain. The germline CDR1 and CDR2 sequences are LNHDA and SQIVND (reference sequence). The CDR3 has 14 residues. Deletions cut 1 base from V and 3 bases from J, with 7 bases between. The CDR3 DNA follows: TGTGCCAGTAGTATAGGGGCCCACAATCAGCCCCAGCATTTT. Amino acids: CASSIGAHNQPQHF.

The rearrangement uses TRBV30 and TRBJ2-7, with D possibly called TRBD1 or TRBD2 (6 bases each). Between the trimmed V and J ends, which lost 1 base and 3 bases, there was a span of 16 bases. The CDR3 loop spans 15 amino acids. In germline, CDR1 is GTSNPN, CDR2 SVGIG (reference sequence). CDR3 amino acids: CAWSESSGASYEQYF. In nucleotides, the CDR3 is TGTGCCTGGAGTGAATCGTCGGGGGCGAGCTACGAGCAGTACTTC.

The chain is built from TRBV5-1 and TRBJ1-6; D gene uncertain. Germline V gene sequence: CDR1 SGHRS, CDR2 YFSETQ. With 4 bases removed from V and 3 bases from J, the gap between germline ends came to 2 bases. CDR3 size: 12 residues. CDR3 in amino acids: CASSNYNSPLHF. The CDR3 nucleotides are TGCGCCAGCAGCAACTATAATTCACCCCTCCACTTT. The variable domain in full, with the rest retrieved from reference TRBV5-1 and TRBJ1-6, is KAGVTQTPRYLIKTRGQQVTLSCSPISGHRSVSWYQQTPGQGLQFLFEYFSETQRNKGNFPGRFSGRQFSNSRSEMNVSTLELGDSALYLCASSNYNSPLHFGNGTRLTVT.

V usage is TRBV6-1 and J usage is TRBJ2-5; D remains unclear. This CDR3 is 12 amino acids long. V was clipped by 7 bases and J by 3 bases, with 9 bases between them. Germline CDR1 reads MNHNS; CDR2 reads SASEGT. This CDR3 reads CASKHGEETQYF. In DNA, the CDR3 is TGTGCCAGCAAACACGGCGAAGAGACCCAGTACTTC.

The chain joins TRBV5-1 to TRBJ2-7; no clear D. The CDR3 length is 11 residues. Germline V gives CDR1 SGHRS, CDR2 YFSETQ. V gave up 3 bases and J gave up 6 bases, with 7 bases separating them. CDR3 in amino acids: CASSSAVEQYF. The CDR3 nucleotides are TGCGCCAGCAGCTCGGCGGTCGAGCAGTACTTC.

The chain carries TRBV6-5 and TRBJ1-5; the match to TRBD1 covers 7 bases. The germline V gene has CDR1 MNHEY and CDR2 SVGAGI. Trimming at V came to 9 bases and at J to 2 bases, leaving 10 bases not matched to a gene. CDR3 length: 15 amino acids. CDR3 loop: CASYKTGIGNQPQHF. As DNA, the CDR3 is TGTGCCAGTTATAAGACAGGGATAGGCAATCAGCCCCAGCATTTT.

Notes on this clone: Its ends do not fully match the called genes, so a read error is possible. The V call is TRBV5-1, the J call TRBJ1-2; 11 bases are a match to TRBD1. The CDR3 loop spans 18 amino acids. Germline V gene lookup returns CDR1 SGHRS and CDR2 YFSETQ. The CDR3 DNA follows: TGCGCCCGCAGCTCTCCCGGGACAGGGGGGGGATCGGACTATGGCTACACCTTC. Translated, it gives CARSSPGTGGGSDYGYTF.

This clone has only one observation. This chain connects TRBV4-1 to TRBJ1-1; a possible D gene is TRBD1 (5 bases). V was pared by 1 base and J by 7 bases, with 13 bases between. This CDR3 has 14 amino acids. Germline values: CDR1 MGHRA, CDR2 YSYEKL. The CDR3 reads CASSQARRDVEAFF. The CDR3, as DNA: TGCGCCAGCAGCCAAGCCCGGCGGGACGTTGAAGCTTTCTTT.

The rearrangement links TRBV6-4 to TRBJ2-2, with TRBD2 matching over 8 bases. The J segment lost 3 bases and the V segment lost 2 bases, leaving 2 bases of the junction unmatched. The CDR3 extends over 15 amino acids. Looked up from germline, CDR1 is MRHNA and CDR2 is SNTAGT. CDR3 coding DNA: TGTGCCAGCAGTGACCGAGCGGGGGACACCGGGGAGCTGTTTTTT. It encodes CASSDRAGDTGELFF.

The chain has TRBV28 and TRBJ2-1; D is undetermined. With 3 bases removed from V and 4 bases from J, the gap between germline ends came to 7 bases. This CDR3 comprises 13 residues. Germline CDR1 reads MDHEN; CDR2 reads SYDVKM. CDR3: CASSLSTYNEQFF. Here the CDR3 DNA reads TGTGCCAGCAGTTTGTCCACTTACAATGAGCAGTTCTTC.

In this sample, this clone turned up a few times. The V gene is TRBV18, the J gene TRBJ2-7, with D perhaps TRBD1 or TRBD2 (6 bases each). Germline loops: CDR1 KGHSH, CDR2 LQKENI. Trimming shortened V by 2 bases and J by 4 bases, and 15 bases separated the two germline ends. The CDR3 runs to 15 residues. The CDR3 DNA follows: TGTGCCAGCTCACCAGGGGGCGGGACAATATACGAGCAGTACTTC. It yields the protein CASSPGGGTIYEQYF. The full variable domain, with the rest looked up from reference TRBV18 and TRBJ2-7, is NAGVMQNPRHLVRRRGQEARLRCSPMKGHSHVYWYRQLPEEGLKFMVYLQKENIIDESGMPKERFSAEFPKEGPSILRIQQVVRGDSAAYFCASSPGGGTIYEQYFGPGTRLTVT.

The rearrangement uses TRBV18 and TRBJ2-1, with TRBD2 identical over 7 bases. The CDR3 totals 15 residues. Looked up from germline, CDR1 is KGHSH and CDR2 is LQKENI. The V and J ends lost 4 bases and 7 bases, in that order; junction bases with no gene match: 10. CDR3: CASSQERLAGNEQFF. Here the CDR3 DNA reads TGTGCCAGCTCACAAGAACGACTAGCAGGGAATGAGCAGTTCTTC.

The chain is built from TRBV28 and TRBJ1-5, with a weak D call TRBD1 (5 bases). Germline V gene data show CDR1 as MDHEN and CDR2 as SYDVKM. V was cut by 8 bases and J by 3 bases, with 14 bases left in between. The CDR3 runs to 14 residues. This CDR3 reads CASAGGGFNQPQHF. In DNA, the CDR3 is TGTGCCAGCGCGGGGGGGGGTTTCAATCAGCCCCAGCATTTT.

The rearrangement links TRBV6-1 to TRBJ2-2; no definite D call. Trimming left V 6 bases short and J 0 bases short, with 11 bases between. This CDR3 has 15 amino acids. The V gene's germline CDR1 is MNHNS and CDR2 SASEGT. CDR3 amino acids: CASRLAGANTGELFF. CDR3 sequence (DNA): TGTGCCAGCAGGCTGGCAGGTGCGAACACCGGGGAGCTGTTTTTT.

This clone has only one observation. V is TRBV27 and J is TRBJ2-7, with D uncertain. CDR1 is MNHEY, CDR2 SMNVEV, per germline (reference sequence). This CDR3 has 12 amino acids. V gave up 4 bases and J gave up 2 bases, with 6 bases separating them. CDR3 amino acids: CASSSRPYEQYF. In nucleotides, the CDR3 is TGTGCCAGCAGTTCCCGCCCCTACGAGCAGTACTTC.

This clone appeared a few times. V is TRBV7-9 and J is TRBJ1-1; D not resolved. This CDR3 region has 16 residues. V lost 7 bases to trimming and J lost 5 bases, with 23 bases between them. Germline CDR1 reads SEHNR; CDR2 reads FQNEAQ (reference sequence). The CDR3 DNA follows: TGTGCCAGCACCCCAGGAACCGGGGTATTTATAACTGAAGCTTTCTTT. Protein product: CASTPGTGVFITEAFF.